This T cell receptor beta chain was recorded in a study of blood T cells in healthy people across ages. With 10 bases removed from V and 0 bases from J, the gap between germline ends came to 7 bases. Germline V gene sequence: CDR1 SGHTA, CDR2 FQGTGA. This CDR3 contains 13 residues. Study outcomes and limitations: Aged donors had fewer naive CD4+ cells and lower diversity than long-lived donors.

Together with a sample-barcoded 5' primer, a J-beta primer mix was included in a second PCR lasting roughly 6 to 12 cycles. Tags on each cDNA molecule came from a template-switch adaptor with 12 random nucleotides. TCRdb analysed the 5' RACE reads with MiXCR anew, one entry per CDR3 protein. Of about 1 million distinct CDR3 sequences in the sample, under 55% were seen once. To note about this clonotype: Its specificity is unknown.

Isolating PBMCs gave at least 6 million of these cells per sample. The receptor was derived from a woman in her sixties in good health. The chain links TRBV7-3 to TRBJ2-6; a possible D gene is TRBD1 (6 bases). The material sequenced was blood. The CDR3 DNA is TGTGCCACAGGGGACTCTGGGGCCAACGTCCTGACTTTC. Amino acids: CATGDSGANVLTF.